Presented here are 32 T cell receptor beta chains from one specimen sequenced in a study of beta chain features in type 1 diabetes. Broader study findings: TCRB CDR3s were moderately but significantly shorter in Type 1 diabetes patients in all four CD4+ subsets.

Every isolated RNA sample was fully reverse transcribed, so sequencing captured expressed TCRB transcripts. This table comes from immunoSEQ multiplex PCR, and its TCRdb copy is limited to in-frame clones, with some not included. The sample records about 170,000 clones, 6.5% to 9.5% being singletons. These receptors' antigens are unknown. Sequencing used central memory CD4+ T cells from blood. Receptors originate from a woman in her thirties or forties with type 1 diabetes.

This clone was detected many times. This chain uses TRBV7-2 with TRBJ2-5; 10 bases fit TRBD2. This CDR3 comprises 14 residues. The junction had 3 bases not matched to a gene; V was cut back by 4 bases and J by 4 bases. CDR1 and CDR2 (germline): SGHTA, FQGNSA. The CDR3 DNA follows: TGTGCCAGCAGCTCTTTAGCGGGAGGAGAGACCCAGTACTTC. This encodes CASSSLAGGETQYF.

This clone was seen at least ten times. V usage is TRBV19 and J usage is TRBJ2-4, with D uncertain. Germline V gene data show CDR1 as LNHDA and CDR2 as SQIVND (reference sequence). Between the trimmed V and J ends, which lost 5 bases and 0 bases, there was a span of 11 bases. The CDR3 has 15 residues. This CDR3 reads CASSPAGGAKNIQYF. For the CDR3, the DNA is TGTGCCAGTAGTCCCGCCGGCGGAGCCAAAAACATTCAGTACTTC.

This clone showed up just a few times. The chain employs TRBV5-8 and TRBJ2-1; TRBD2 matches at 10 bases. Trimming cost V 0 bases and J 9 bases; bases outside gene matches: 12. The length of the CDR3 is 17 residues. The germline V gene encodes CDR1 SGHTS and CDR2 YDEGEE. The CDR3 here is CASSLAGASGSISEQFF. DNA of the CDR3: TGTGCCAGCAGCTTGGCGGGGGCTAGCGGGAGTATTAGTGAGCAGTTCTTC.

The chain links TRBV5-1 to TRBJ2-1; D is possibly TRBD1 (6 bases). Germline V lookup: CDR1 SGHRS, CDR2 YFSETQ. The CDR3 consists of 15 residues. Trimming shortened V by 1 base and J by 4 bases, and 12 bases separated the two germline ends. CDR3 nucleotide sequence: TGCGCCAGCAGCTTGTCCCAGGGGATATACAATGAGCAGTTCTTC. This codes for CASSLSQGIYNEQFF.

This clone has a handful of counts. The chain combines TRBV9 with TRBJ1-6; D perhaps matches TRBD1 (5 bases). The V gene lost 2 bases and the J gene lost 10 bases, with 13 bases spanning the gap. Germline CDR1 and CDR2: SGDLS and YYNGEE. CDR3 length equals 14 residues. CDR3 in DNA: TGTGCCAGCAGCGTCAAAGGGGTAGGCTCACCCCTCCACTTT. As protein: CASSVKGVGSPLHF. The full variable domain, rest sourced from reference TRBV9 and TRBJ1-6, is DSGVTQTPKHLITATGQRVTLRCSPRSGDLSVYWYQQSLDQGLQFLIQYYNGEERAKGNILERFSAQQFPDLHSELNLSSLELGDSALYFCASSVKGVGSPLHFGNGTRLTVT.

This clone was detected once. This chain links TRBV6-6 with TRBJ1-6; 10 bases map to TRBD1. The CDR3 runs 15 residues. Germline CDR1 and CDR2: MNHNY and SVGAGI (reference sequence). Germline trimming cut 9 bases from V and 10 bases from J; bases unmatched to any gene: 12. The CDR3 DNA sequence: TGTGCCAGTATCTTTGACGGGACAGGGGACTCACCCCTCCACTTT. It specifies CASIFDGTGDSPLHF.

This clone was counted between two and nine times. The chain joins TRBV15 to TRBJ1-5; 7 nucleotides match TRBD1. This CDR3 has 16 amino acids. Germline assignment: CDR1 LNHNV and CDR2 YYDKDF (reference sequence). The V gene end was trimmed by 5 bases and the J gene end by 3 bases; junction bases not matched to a gene: 10. CDR3 region: CATSGDSTGINQPQHF. In nucleotides, the CDR3 is TGTGCCACCAGCGGGGACTCGACAGGGATCAATCAGCCCCAGCATTTT.

This clone was detected only a few times. The chain carries TRBV7-2 and TRBJ1-4, with 8 positions matching TRBD1. The germline V gene has CDR1 SGHTA and CDR2 FQGNSA. CDR3 length: 14 amino acids. V lost 5 bases and J lost 4; bases outside the gene matches: 3. In DNA form, the CDR3 reads TGTGCCAGCAGCCCAGACAGGGGTAATGAAAAACTGTTTTTT. Residues: CASSPDRGNEKLFF. The full variable domain, with the rest looked up from reference TRBV7-2 and TRBJ1-4, is GAGVSQSPSNKVTEKGKDVELRCDPISGHTALYWYRQSLGQGLEFLIYFQGNSAPDKSGLPSDRFSAERTGGSVSTLTIQRTQQEDSAVYLCASSPDRGNEKLFFGSGTQLSVL.

V is TRBV18 and J is TRBJ1-5, with D possibly matching TRBD1 (6 bases). The CDR3 spans 16 residues. CDR1 is KGHSH and CDR2 is LQKENI in the germline V gene. V lost 4 bases and J 0 bases, leaving 13 bases between the germline ends. The CDR3 region has the DNA TGTGCCAGCTCACTAGCAGGACAGACTAGCAATCAGCCCCAGCATTTT. Protein: CASSLAGQTSNQPQHF.

This clone was seen more than once but under ten times. The chain employs TRBV11-1 and TRBJ2-2; 8 bases are shared with TRBD2. This CDR3 spans 15 amino acids. After removal of 1 base from V and 4 bases from J, the junction contained 2 bases not matched to a gene. The V gene's germline CDR1 is SGHAT and CDR2 FQDESV (reference sequence). CDR3 protein: CASSLELAVTGELFF. CDR3 nucleotides: TGTGCCAGCAGCTTAGAACTAGCGGTCACCGGGGAGCTGTTTTTT. The full variable domain, completed using reference TRBV11-1 and TRBJ2-2, is EAEVAQSPRYKITEKSQAVAFWCDPISGHATLYWYRQILGQGPELLVQFQDESVVDDSQLPKDRFSAERLKGVDSTLKIQPAELGDSAMYLCASSLELAVTGELFFGEGSRLTVL.

V and J are TRBV28 and TRBJ1-1; weak D call: TRBD1 (5 bases). Germline lookup yields CDR1 MDHEN and CDR2 SYDVKM. The CDR3 loop spans 15 amino acids. The V end lost 6 bases, the J end lost 5 bases, and 19 bases lay between the germline ends. The CDR3 loop is CASRGGTSEGTEAFF. In nucleotides, the CDR3 is TGTGCCAGCAGGGGGGGGACCAGTGAGGGGACTGAAGCTTTCTTT.

The J gene is TRBJ2-7, the V gene TRBV7-2; 8 nucleotides match TRBD1. Germline V gene lookup returns CDR1 SGHTA and CDR2 FQGNSA. The CDR3 sequence is 15 residues long. Trimming removed 1 base from V and 3 bases from J; junction bases left unmatched: 5. CDR3 nucleotides: TGTGCCAGCAGCTTAGGTTGGGACAGGTTCTACGAGCAGTACTTC. Amino acids: CASSLGWDRFYEQYF. Variable domain in full (rest from reference TRBV7-2 and TRBJ2-7): GAGVSQSPSNKVTEKGKDVELRCDPISGHTALYWYRQSLGQGLEFLIYFQGNSAPDKSGLPSDRFSAERTGGSVSTLTIQRTQQEDSAVYLCASSLGWDRFYEQYFGPGTRLTVT.

This clone was seen a few times. The V call is TRBV30, the J call TRBJ1-5, with D perhaps matching TRBD1 (6 bases). The germline gives CDR1 GTSNPN, CDR2 SVGIG (reference sequence). The CDR3 has 13 amino acids. The V gene lost 5 bases and the J gene lost 7 bases, with 15 bases spanning the gap. CDR3 protein: CAWEQGQGQPQHF. In DNA form, the CDR3 reads TGTGCCTGGGAACAGGGTCAGGGCCAGCCCCAGCATTTT. The whole variable domain, remainder taken from reference TRBV30 and TRBJ1-5, is SQTIHQWPATLVQPVGSPLSLECTVEGTSNPNLYWYRQAAGRGLQLLFYSVGIGQISSEVPQNLSASRPQDRQFILSSKKLLLSDSGFYLCAWEQGQGQPQHFGDGTRLSIL.

This clone was counted only a few times. This chain uses TRBV29-1 with TRBJ1-1; the D is unclear. Trimming removed 6 bases at V and 2 bases at J, with 16 bases between. The CDR3 spans 14 residues. Germline CDR1 reads SQVTM; CDR2 reads ANQGSEA. CDR3 region: CSVAASGYNTEAFF. The CDR3 DNA is TGCAGCGTCGCTGCTTCCGGGTACAACACTGAAGCTTTCTTT.

A few counts support this clone. As DNA, the CDR3 is TGTGCCAGCAAGGAGGGAACCTATGGCTACACCTTC. This codes for CASKEGTYGYTF. The chain links TRBV6-5 to TRBJ1-2; D gene ambiguous. This CDR3 spans 12 amino acids. Trimming removed 7 bases from V and 4 bases from J, with 10 bases in between. CDR1 and CDR2 from the germline V gene are MNHEY and SVGAGI.

V gene TRBV19 combines with J gene TRBJ1-2; D remains ambiguous. The CDR3 sequence is 15 residues long. V shed 7 bases and J shed 0 bases, with 15 bases lying between them. The germline V gene encodes CDR1 LNHDA and CDR2 SQIVND (reference sequence). The CDR3 region has the DNA TGTGCCAGTACCCCTACGGCGGCGACTAACTATGGCTACACCTTC. Protein product: CASTPTAATNYGYTF.

Comment on this clone: Other nucleotide sequences from this sample produce the same CDR3. This chain links TRBV6-5 with TRBJ1-2; D is uncertain. Germline V gives CDR1 MNHEY, CDR2 SVGAGI. The CDR3 length is 13 residues. V was clipped by 0 bases and J by 5 bases, with 7 bases between them. CDR3 loop: CASSYSGGYGYTF. CDR3 bases: TGTGCCAGCAGTTACTCTGGCGGGTATGGCTACACCTTC.

Only one count was recorded for this clone. The V gene is TRBV7-3, the J gene TRBJ1-2; 8 bases are shared with TRBD1. V lost 5 bases and J lost 8; bases outside the gene matches: 7. Germline assignment: CDR1 SGHTA and CDR2 FQGTGA. The CDR3 runs to 13 residues. The CDR3 here is CASSPMTGVGYTF. The CDR3 DNA is TGTGCCAGCAGCCCGATGACAGGGGTCGGCTACACCTTC.

This chain links TRBV4-3 with TRBJ1-1; D may be TRBD1 (5 bases). V gave up 4 bases and J gave up 0 bases, with 12 bases separating them. Germline V gene sequence: CDR1 LGHNA, CDR2 YSLEER. The CDR3 sequence is 15 residues long. This chain's CDR3 is CASSPLGGVNTEAFF. The CDR3 coding sequence is TGCGCCAGCAGCCCCCTGGGGGGGGTGAACACTGAAGCTTTCTTT.

V usage is TRBV29-1 and J usage is TRBJ2-5, with D perhaps TRBD1 (6 bases). The CDR3 is made up of 13 amino acids. The germline V and J ends were trimmed by 8 bases and 0 bases, with 13 bases remaining between them. Germline CDR1 and CDR2: SQVTM and ANQGSEA. CDR3 region: CSSQGRHQETQYF. CDR3 nucleotides: TGCAGCTCCCAGGGGCGGCACCAAGAGACCCAGTACTTC.

The chain uses TRBV28 and TRBJ1-6; 7 positions agree with TRBD1. The V gene end was trimmed by 5 bases and the J gene end by 19 bases; junction bases not matched to a gene: 20. The CDR3 is 15 amino acids. CDR1 is MDHEN, CDR2 SYDVKM, per germline. The CDR3 nucleotides read TGTGCCAGCAGTCTCCAGGCCTCGGGACAGTCTACGATTCACTTT. Translating it yields CASSLQASGQSTIHF.

The V and J genes are TRBV18 and TRBJ1-2; 9 nucleotides align to TRBD1. Germline V CDR1 and CDR2: KGHSH, LQKENI. Trimming took 4 bases from V and 2 from J; bases not matched to a gene: 2. This CDR3 is 14 amino acids long. The CDR3, as DNA: TGTGCCAGCTCACTGGGACAGGGCAACTATGGCTACACCTTC. Its translation is CASSLGQGNYGYTF.

In its sample, this clone was seen a few times. J is TRBJ2-7 and V is TRBV29-1; tentatively, D is TRBD1 (5 bases). V was clipped by 3 bases and J by 6 bases, with 12 bases between them. Looked up from germline, CDR1 is SQVTM and CDR2 is ANQGSEA. CDR3 length equals 12 residues. CDR3 loop: CSVEWQGGEQYF. DNA for the CDR3: TGCAGCGTTGAGTGGCAGGGCGGCGAGCAGTACTTC.

This clone was counted a few times. The chain has TRBV7-9 and TRBJ1-2; D not certain. V lost 1 base and J 4 bases, leaving 13 bases between the germline ends. This CDR3 is 15 amino acids long. Looked up from germline, CDR1 is SEHNR and CDR2 is FQNEAQ (reference sequence). DNA of the CDR3: TGTGCCAGCAGCTTAGTTAGAGGCGCTATCTATGGCTACACCTTC. It codes for CASSLVRGAIYGYTF.

The chain employs TRBV7-2 and TRBJ2-7, with TRBD2 matching over 7 bases. The CDR3 has 14 amino acids. Germline CDR1 SGHTA, CDR2 FQGNSA. Trimming removed 6 bases from V and 3 bases from J; junction bases left unmatched: 8. CDR3 coding DNA: TGTGCCAGCAGGTACCAGACTAGCTACTACGAGCAGTACTTC. Protein product: CASRYQTSYYEQYF.

The chain recombines TRBV28 with TRBJ2-1, with 12 bases lining up with TRBD2. The CDR3 sequence is 16 residues long. CDR1 MDHEN and CDR2 SYDVKM come from the germline V gene. J gave up 4 bases and V 6 bases, and 7 bases lay outside the gene matches. CDR3 residues: CASRSLTSGSYNEQFF. Written as DNA, the CDR3 is TGTGCCAGCAGATCCCTGACTAGCGGGAGTTACAATGAGCAGTTCTTC. Based on the CDR3 plus reference TRBV28 and TRBJ2-1, the full variable domain is DVKVTQSSRYLVKRTGEKVFLECVQDMDHENMFWYRQDPGLGLRLIYFSYDVKMKEKGDIPEGYSVSREKKERFSLILESASTNQTSMYLCASRSLTSGSYNEQFFGPGTRLTVL.

V and J are TRBV5-1 and TRBJ1-4; 7 bases fit TRBD1. V was pared by 4 bases and J by 5 bases, with 5 bases of the junction left unmatched. The CDR3 is 14 residues long. The germline gives CDR1 SGHRS, CDR2 YFSETQ. The CDR3 DNA reads TGCGCCAGCAGCGGACAGGACGGGAATGAAAAACTGTTTTTT. Translation gives CASSGQDGNEKLFF. The entire variable domain, with the rest obtained from reference TRBV5-1 and TRBJ1-4, is as follows: KAGVTQTPRYLIKTRGQQVTLSCSPISGHRSVSWYQQTPGQGLQFLFEYFSETQRNKGNFPGRFSGRQFSNSRSEMNVSTLELGDSALYLCASSGQDGNEKLFFGSGTQLSVL.

The J gene is TRBJ2-7, the V gene TRBV4-3; possibly TRBD2 for D (6 bases). CDR3 length equals 13 residues. The V and J ends lost 3 bases and 4 bases respectively, with 10 bases between them. Per the germline V gene, CDR1 is LGHNA and CDR2 is YSLEER. The CDR3 here is CASSHLGSYEQYF. The CDR3 DNA follows: TGCGCCAGCAGCCACCTCGGGAGTTACGAGCAGTACTTC.

This clone was seen a handful of times. CDR3 protein: CASSEGQGGGYTF. The CDR3 bases are TGTGCCAGCAGCGAGGGACAGGGGGGTGGCTACACCTTC. The gene calls are TRBV7-2 and TRBJ1-2; 11 bases fit TRBD1. The junction had 3 bases not matched to a gene; V was cut back by 5 bases and J by 7 bases. The length of the CDR3 is 13 residues. Per germline, CDR1 SGHTA and CDR2 FQGNSA. The whole variable domain, filled in from reference TRBV7-2 and TRBJ1-2, reads GAGVSQSPSNKVTEKGKDVELRCDPISGHTALYWYRQSLGQGLEFLIYFQGNSAPDKSGLPSDRFSAERTGGSVSTLTIQRTQQEDSAVYLCASSEGQGGGYTFGSGTRLTVV.

This clone was observed a handful of times. The V call is TRBV19, the J call TRBJ1-5; TRBD1 matches at 9 bases. After removal of 6 bases from V and 6 bases from J, the junction contained 9 bases not matched to a gene. The germline gives CDR1 LNHDA, CDR2 SQIVND (reference sequence). There are 15 residues in the CDR3. This CDR3 reads CASRRRTGEVQPQHF. CDR3 DNA sequence: TGTGCCAGTAGGAGACGGACAGGGGAGGTTCAGCCCCAGCATTTT.

The chain combines TRBV5-4 with TRBJ2-1, with unresolved D. The germline V and J ends were trimmed by 4 bases and 0 bases, with 11 bases remaining between them. Germline assignment: CDR1 SGHNT and CDR2 YYREEE (reference sequence). The CDR3 contains 15 residues. The CDR3 spells CASSPDLSSYNEQFF. In DNA form, the CDR3 reads TGTGCCAGCAGCCCAGACTTGAGCTCCTACAATGAGCAGTTCTTC.

This clone showed up many times. V is TRBV18 and J is TRBJ2-6, with 8 bases fitting TRBD1. J gave up 4 bases and V 5 bases, and 4 bases lay outside the gene matches. Germline V CDR1 and CDR2: KGHSH, LQKENI. The CDR3 is 15 amino acids. CDR3 sequence reads: CASSGQGLGANVLTF. Here the CDR3 DNA reads TGTGCCAGCTCAGGACAGGGCCTCGGGGCCAACGTCCTGACTTTC.